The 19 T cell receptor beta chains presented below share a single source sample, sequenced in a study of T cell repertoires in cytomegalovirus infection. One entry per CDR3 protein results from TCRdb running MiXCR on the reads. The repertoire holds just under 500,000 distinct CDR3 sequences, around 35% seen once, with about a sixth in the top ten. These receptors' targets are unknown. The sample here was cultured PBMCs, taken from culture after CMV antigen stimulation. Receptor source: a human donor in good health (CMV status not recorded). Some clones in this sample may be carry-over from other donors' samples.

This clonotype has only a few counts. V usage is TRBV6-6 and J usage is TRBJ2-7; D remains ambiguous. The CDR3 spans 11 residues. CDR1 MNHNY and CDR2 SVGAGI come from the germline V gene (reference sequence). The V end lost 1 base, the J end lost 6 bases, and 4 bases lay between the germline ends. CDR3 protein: CASSYYFEQYF. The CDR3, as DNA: TGTGCCAGCAGTTACTATTTCGAGCAGTACTTC.

The CDR3, as DNA: TGTGCCAGTAGTATCGCGACTAGCGGTCGGGAGACCCAGTACTTC. It translates to CASSIATSGRETQYF. This rearrangement joins TRBV19 to TRBJ2-5; 9 nucleotides match TRBD2. Germline CDR1 is LNHDA and CDR2 is SQIVND (reference sequence). V dropped 3 bases and J dropped 5; count of bases not matched to a gene: 7. The CDR3 sequence is 15 residues long.

Here the CDR3 DNA reads TGCAGTGCTAGAAAGGATGAGGGCCGCAGAGCTTTCTTT. Residues: CSARKDEGRRAFF. V and J are TRBV20-1 and TRBJ1-1; no clear D. This CDR3 contains 13 residues. V lost 2 bases and J lost 10, with 17 bases in between. Looked up from germline, CDR1 is DFQATT and CDR2 is SNEGSKA (reference sequence).

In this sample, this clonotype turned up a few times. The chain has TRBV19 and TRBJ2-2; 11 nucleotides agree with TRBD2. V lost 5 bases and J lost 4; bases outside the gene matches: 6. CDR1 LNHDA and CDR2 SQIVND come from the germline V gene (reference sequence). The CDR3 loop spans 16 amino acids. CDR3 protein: CASSFLAGGGTGELFF. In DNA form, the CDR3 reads TGTGCCAGTAGTTTCCTAGCGGGAGGAGGCACCGGGGAGCTGTTTTTT.

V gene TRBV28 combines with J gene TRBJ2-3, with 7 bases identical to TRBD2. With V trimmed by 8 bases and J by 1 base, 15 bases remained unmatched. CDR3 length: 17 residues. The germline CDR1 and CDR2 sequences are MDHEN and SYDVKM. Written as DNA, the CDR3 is TGTGCCAGCCTTTCGGCGGGAGTCATTTATGGCACAGATACGCAGTATTTT. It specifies CASLSAGVIYGTDTQYF.

CDR3 DNA: TGTGCTAGTGGTCCCGACGGGACAGATACGCAGTATTTT. It encodes CASGPDGTDTQYF. The V and J genes are TRBV12-5 and TRBJ2-3; D gene uncertain. In germline, CDR1 is LGHNT, CDR2 FRNRAP. The CDR3 totals 13 residues. Trimming cost V 5 bases and J 3 bases, with 9 bases left between them. Supplemented by reference TRBV12-5 and TRBJ2-3, the full variable domain reads DARVTQTPRHKVTEMGQEVTMRCQPILGHNTVFWYRQTMMQGLELLAYFRNRAPLDDSGMPKDRFSAEMPDATLATLKIQPSEPRDSAVYFCASGPDGTDTQYFGPGTRLTVL.

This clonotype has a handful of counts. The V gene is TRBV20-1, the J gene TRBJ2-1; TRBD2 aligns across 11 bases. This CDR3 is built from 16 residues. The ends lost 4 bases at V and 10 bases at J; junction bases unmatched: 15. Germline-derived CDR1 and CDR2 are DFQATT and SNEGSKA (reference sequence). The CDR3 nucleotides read TGCAGTGCTAAAAACCTAGCGGGGGGAGGCCAAGAAGAGCAGTTCTTC. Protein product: CSAKNLAGGGQEEQFF.

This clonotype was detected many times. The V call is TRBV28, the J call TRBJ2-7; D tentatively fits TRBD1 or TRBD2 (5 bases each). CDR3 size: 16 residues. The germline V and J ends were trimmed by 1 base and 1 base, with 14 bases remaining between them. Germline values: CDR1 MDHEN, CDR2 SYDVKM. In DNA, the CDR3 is TGTGCCAGCAGTTTATCATCTGTGGGACGGTCCTACGAGCAGTACGTC. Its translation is CASSLSSVGRSYEQYV.

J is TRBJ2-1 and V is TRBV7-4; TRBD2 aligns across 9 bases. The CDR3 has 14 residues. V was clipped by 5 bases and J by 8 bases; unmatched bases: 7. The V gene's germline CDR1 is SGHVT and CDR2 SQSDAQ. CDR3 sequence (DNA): TGTGCCAGCAGCAAGCGGGAGGCCCTCGATGAGCAGTTCTTC. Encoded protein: CASSKREALDEQFF. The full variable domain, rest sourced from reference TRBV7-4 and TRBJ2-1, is GAGVSQSPRYKVAKRGRDVALRCDSISGHVTLYWYRQTLGQGSEVLTYSQSDAQRDKSGRPSGRFSAERPERSVSTLKIQRTEQGDSAVYLCASSKREALDEQFFGPGTRLTVL.

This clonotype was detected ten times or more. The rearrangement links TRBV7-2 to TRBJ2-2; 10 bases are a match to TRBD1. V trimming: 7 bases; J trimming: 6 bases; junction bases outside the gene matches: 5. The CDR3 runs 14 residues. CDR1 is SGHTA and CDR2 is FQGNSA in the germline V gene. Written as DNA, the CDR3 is TGTGCCAGCACCGGACAGGGGGGTTCCGGGGAGCTGTTTTTT. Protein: CASTGQGGSGELFF.

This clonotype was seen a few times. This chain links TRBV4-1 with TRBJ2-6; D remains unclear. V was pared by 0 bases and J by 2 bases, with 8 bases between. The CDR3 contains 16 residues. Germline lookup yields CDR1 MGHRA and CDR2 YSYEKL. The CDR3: CASSQDQITGANVLTF. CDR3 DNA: TGCGCCAGCAGCCAAGATCAGATAACTGGGGCCAACGTCCTGACTTTC.

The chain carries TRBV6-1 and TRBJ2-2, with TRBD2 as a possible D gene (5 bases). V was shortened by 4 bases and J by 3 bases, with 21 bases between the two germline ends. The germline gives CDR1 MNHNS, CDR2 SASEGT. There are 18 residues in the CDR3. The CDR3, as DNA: TGTGCCAGCAGTGGTCGAGGGAAATCAATAGGGTACACCGGGGAGCTGTTTTTT. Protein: CASSGRGKSIGYTGELFF.

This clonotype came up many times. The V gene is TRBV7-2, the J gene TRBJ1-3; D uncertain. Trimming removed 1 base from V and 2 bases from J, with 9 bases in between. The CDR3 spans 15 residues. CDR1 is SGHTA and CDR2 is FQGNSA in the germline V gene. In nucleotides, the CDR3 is TGTGCCAGCAGCTTAGTCTCCGGGGCTGGAAACACCATATATTTT. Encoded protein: CASSLVSGAGNTIYF.

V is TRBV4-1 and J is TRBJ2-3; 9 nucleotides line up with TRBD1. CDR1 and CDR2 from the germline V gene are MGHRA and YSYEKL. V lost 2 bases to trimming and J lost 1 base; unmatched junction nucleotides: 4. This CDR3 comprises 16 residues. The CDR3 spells CASSQPWDRGTDTQYF. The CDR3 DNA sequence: TGCGCCAGCAGCCAACCTTGGGACAGGGGCACAGATACGCAGTATTTT.

The CDR3 loop is CASPTCTADSSYEQYF. The CDR3 DNA reads TGTGCCAGTCCCACTTGTACAGCGGACAGTTCCTACGAGCAGTACTTC. This chain uses TRBV27 with TRBJ2-7; possibly TRBD1 for D (6 bases). Germline loops: CDR1 MNHEY, CDR2 SMNVEV (reference sequence). Trimming left V 9 bases short and J 1 base short, with 22 bases between. CDR3 length equals 16 residues.

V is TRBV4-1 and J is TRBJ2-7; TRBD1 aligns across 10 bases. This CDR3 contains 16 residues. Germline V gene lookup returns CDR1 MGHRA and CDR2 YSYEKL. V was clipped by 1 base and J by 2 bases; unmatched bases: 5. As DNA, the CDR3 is TGCGCCAGCAGCCAAGTCTCCGGGACAGGGGCCTACGAGCAGTACTTC. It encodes CASSQVSGTGAYEQYF.

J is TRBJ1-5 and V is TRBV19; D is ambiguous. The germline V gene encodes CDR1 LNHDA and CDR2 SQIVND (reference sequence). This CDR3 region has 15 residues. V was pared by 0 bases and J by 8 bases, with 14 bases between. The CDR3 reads CASSIDRGLMEPQHF. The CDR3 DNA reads TGTGCCAGTAGTATAGATCGCGGCCTGATGGAGCCCCAGCATTTT. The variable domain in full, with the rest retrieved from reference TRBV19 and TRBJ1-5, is DGGITQSPKYLFRKEGQNVTLSCEQNLNHDAMYWYRQDPGQGLRLIYYSQIVNDFQKGDIAEGYSVSREKKESFPLTVTSAQKNPTAFYLCASSIDRGLMEPQHFGDGTRLSIL.

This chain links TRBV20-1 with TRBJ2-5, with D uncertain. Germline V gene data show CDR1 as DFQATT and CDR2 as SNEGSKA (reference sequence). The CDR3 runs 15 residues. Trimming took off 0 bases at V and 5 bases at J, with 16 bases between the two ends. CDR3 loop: CSARDRRPSRETQYF. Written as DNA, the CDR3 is TGCAGTGCTAGAGATCGGCGCCCAAGCAGGGAGACCCAGTACTTC.

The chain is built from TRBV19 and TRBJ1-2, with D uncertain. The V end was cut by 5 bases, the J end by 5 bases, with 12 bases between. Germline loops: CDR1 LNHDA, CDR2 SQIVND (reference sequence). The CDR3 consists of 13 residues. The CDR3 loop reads CASSEQPPYGYTF. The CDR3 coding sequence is TGTGCCAGTAGTGAACAGCCCCCATATGGCTACACCTTC. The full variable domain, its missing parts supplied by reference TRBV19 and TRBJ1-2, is DGGITQSPKYLFRKEGQNVTLSCEQNLNHDAMYWYRQDPGQGLRLIYYSQIVNDFQKGDIAEGYSVSREKKESFPLTVTSAQKNPTAFYLCASSEQPPYGYTFGSGTRLTVV.